This passage covers 2 T cell receptor beta chains from one sample sequenced in a study of monozygotic twins with inflammatory bowel disease. TCRdb re-called the 5' RACE reads and gives one entry per CDR3 protein, without DNA. The sample data list 170,000 or so distinct CDR3 sequences. What was sequenced was blood. The origin of the receptors is a human donor with ulcerative colitis or Crohn's disease, or a healthy co-twin of an affected twin (not recorded which).

The chain uses TRBV12-3 or TRBV12-4 and TRBJ1-2; TCRdb calls TRBD1, which cannot be checked without DNA. The CDR3 covers 12 residues. The CDR3 spells CASSLTGAGYTF.

The chain links TRBV7-2 to TRBJ2-3; lacking DNA, the TRBD2 call made by TCRdb goes unchecked. The CDR3 spans 13 residues. Per germline, CDR1 SGHTA and CDR2 FQGNSA. CDR3 protein: CASSPLRGGTQYF.